Included here is one TCR beta chain sequence, with context. Its antigen is not yet known. No much larger clonotype is one base removed from it; base qualities were not supplied. TCR CDR3 regions were amplified from genomic DNA by multiplex PCR using the deep immunoSEQ assay. Extracted genomic DNA from each cell subset was spread evenly across all wells of several immunoSEQ 96-well plates, with each plate serving as a replicate. For sorted subsets, each replicate PCR was loaded with about 200 ng genomic DNA, equivalent to 30,000 or so T cell genomes. The purified libraries were quantified using a Qubit 3.0 fluorometer, sized with a Bioanalyzer 2100, and then quantified again using the KAPA Library Quantification kit. Every immunoSEQ 96-well plate was sequenced on a dedicated single-read 150-cycle Illumina NextSeq 550 flow cell. The paper's data handling went like this. The immunoSEQ output contained only junctional sequences without quality scores, so filtering could not match that applied to full-length reads. To assign V/J genes and CDR3, sequences were annotated against IMGT germline references using PyIR, a Python wrapper for IgBLAST v1.9. Reads were removed for weak V/J assignments (E-value above 1e-6), missing CDR3, stop codons, out-of-frame junctions, or ambiguous translated residues. V3J clonotypes were defined as sequences sharing an identical inferred V gene, J gene, and CDR3 amino acid sequence. The percentage overlap between two repertoires was calculated by dividing the number of shared unique clonotypes by the size of the smaller repertoire. RTK rarefaction, the Chao1 estimator, and Recon v2.1 estimates of unobserved clonotypes were used to assess repertoire richness. Generation probabilities were computed with OLGA for all TCRbeta clonotypes obtained by the gDNA method from several donors. The immuneACCESS repertoire file appears here via TCRdb, limited to in-frame rearrangements. These files lack a portion of the clones; in checked studies, under half of the deficit traces to unresolved V genes, and the cause of the others is not known. From that table come the V and J calls and clone size; the DNA was used to work out D and trimming. The table for this sample lists approximately 2,000,000 clones; over 85% of them were counted only once. The top ten hold about 1.7% of the sample.

Based on the germline V gene, the CDR1 and CDR2 sequences are SGHRS and YFSETQ. Unmatched junction bases come to 9, with V trimmed by 4 bases and J by 2 bases. The CDR3 runs 18 residues from the cysteine to the phenylalanine. Only the CDR3 part of the read is kept: 54 bases, read in frame from the first base. For the CD8 naive samples, CD45RO-negative cells were positively selected for CCR7, yielding a CD45RA+CCR7+ population from which TemRA cells were excluded. The donors were healthy, HIV-negative adults who had no recently reported acute infections or vaccinations. Every donor was a Caucasian adult living in Nashville, Tennessee, USA. Blood was obtained by leukapheresis, after which PBMCs were separated by Ficoll-Histopaque density gradient centrifugation and cryopreserved in liquid nitrogen vapor phase. Analytical flow cytometry was used to check the purity and quantity of each magnetically sorted T cell population. From each sorted fraction, genomic DNA was isolated and quantified by UV absorbance on a Nanodrop 2000c.

The data were obtained in a study of shared clonotypes between healthy human individuals (dated by TCRdb to about 2020). Describing the broader study: A few men and two women, aged 18 to 49 years, made up the cohort. For each donor, three plates each were used for CD4 naive and CD4 memory, two plates were used for CD8 naive, and one plate was used for CD8 memory. To estimate repertoire size and how much clonotype sharing occurs between individuals, the study deeply sequenced the blood TCR repertoires of roughly 5 healthy adults. To increase sequencing depth and limit assay-specific biases, TCR repertoire library preparation and sequencing were carried out by different laboratories using diverse techniques. Each donor's leukapheresis produced roughly between roughly 0.85 and 9.5 billion PBMCs. What the study reported, not specific to this receptor: Even with the large sequencing depth, rarefaction of the sorted-subset datasets indicated that sequencing was incomplete. The genetic and exposure-history diversity represented was limited by the small number of donors. Higher generation probabilities were observed for clonotypes shared by all four sorted-subset donors than for non-shared clonotypes. Approximately 5% of naive CD4, 3.5% of naive CD8, roughly 2.5% of memory CD4, and approximately 0.39% of memory CD8 clonotypes were shared across several donors. Sampling was restricted to blood, and TCR repertoires in tissue are likely to differ from TCR repertoires in blood. Pairwise subsampling led to the expectation that sequencing depth would affect the degree of clonotype sharing among donors. Estimated clonotype richness was generally larger for naive than for memory subsets.

Specimen: naive CD8+ T cells from PBMCs. The meaning of the sample's cell subset or site label: CD45RA+CCR7+. The rearrangement combines TRBV5-1 with TRBJ2-1; 13 bases in between match TRBD2. The receptor's source is a man between 18 and 35 years old in good health. Some clones in this sample may be carry-over from other donors' samples. The DNA is as follows: TGCGCCAGCAGCATAACTAGCGGGAGGGCTGACACCTACAATGAGCAGTTCTTC. Its coded protein is CASSITSGRADTYNEQFF.